The following is a T cell receptor (beta chain) sequence with its context. The data originate from a study of blood T cell repertoires in COVID-19. Study as a whole: The samples span acute and convalescent COVID-19 from the United States, Italy and Spain. PBMCs, B-cell-depleted T cells, or T cells provided the cDNA or gDNA that made up the material.

In the original analysis: Reference gene primers were amplified, and this amplification served to estimate nucleated cell counts. Sequencing was performed with immunoSEQ multiplex PCR; in TCRdb, only in-frame clones are kept and a portion is missing. V and J calls and clone size are those listed in that table; D and trimming were worked out from the DNA. The repertoire consists of around 250,000 clones, with just over 85% occurring once and the leading ten covering 2% to 2.5%. The CDR3 is made up of 13 amino acids. Germline values: CDR1 SGHTS, CDR2 YDEGEE. The V and J ends lost 4 bases and 5 bases respectively, with 12 bases between them.

The clonotype originates from a man aged 25-45 years who had recovered from COVID-19. The sample consisted of peripheral blood. The chain carries TRBV5-8 and TRBJ1-2; possibly TRBD1 for D (5 bases). The CDR3: CASSPGLSYGYTF. Here the CDR3 DNA reads TGTGCCAGCAGCCCGGGACTTTCTTATGGCTACACCTTC. The full variable domain, its missing parts supplied by reference TRBV5-8 and TRBJ1-2, is EAGVTQSPTHLIKTRGQQATLRCSPISGHTSVYWYQQALGLGLQFLLWYDEGEERNRGNFPPRFSGRQFPNYSSELNVNALELEDSALYLCASSPGLSYGYTFGSGTRLTVV.